The text below deals with one T cell receptor beta chain. Its antigen is undetermined. TCRdb's table, derived via immunoSEQ multiplex PCR, lists solely in-frame clones and lacks some. The data contain 12,000 to 15,000 clones, roughly 98% of them singletons. This sample was included in a study of monozygotic twins with cystic fibrosis. The study, taken as a whole, reports: Clonality was generally low (median approximately 0.0095), higher in the most severe patients. Co-twins had the most similar V usage for 13 of 16 pairs, J for 8. Shared CDR3 numbers were not associated with age, concordance or severity. Unrelated CF individuals shared fewer identical clonotypes than monozygotic CF twins.

V was shortened by 6 bases and J by 0 bases, with 15 bases between the two germline ends. The CDR3 is 15 amino acids. Germline V gives CDR1 KGHSH, CDR2 LQKENI. The V and J genes are TRBV18 and TRBJ2-7, with D possibly TRBD2 on 5 matching bases. Source material: blood. This TCR was recovered from a girl aged 2 to 10 with cystic fibrosis. For the CDR3, the DNA is TGTGCCAGCTCCAGTCCGGGGATTAGCTCCTACGAGCAGTACTTC. Translation: CASSSPGISSYEQYF.